Presented here are 10 T cell receptor beta chains from one specimen sequenced in a study of shared clonotypes between healthy human individuals. Method: immunoSEQ multiplex PCR; TCRdb's copy keeps in-frame clones and lacks some. Here the sample spans 2 million to 2.5 million clones, approximately 94% being singletons. Sequencing was carried out using naive CD4+ T cells sorted from blood. This sample's subset: CD45RA+ positively selected. Every receptor here comes from a man aged 18 to 35 in good health.

This chain uses TRBV5-1 with TRBJ2-1; 10 bases fit TRBD2. The germline CDR1 and CDR2 sequences are SGHRS and YFSETQ. The CDR3 length is 17 residues. V shed 2 bases and J 4 bases; nucleotides not matched to a gene: 9. The CDR3 DNA is TGCGCCAGCAGCTTTGCTCTAGCGGGAGAAGGGTACAATGAGCAGTTCTTC. This codes for CASSFALAGEGYNEQFF.

The CDR3 here is CASAPGLAGGPPGDTQYF. DNA of the CDR3: TGTGCCAGCGCCCCGGGACTAGCGGGAGGGCCACCGGGAGATACGCAGTATTTT. The chain links TRBV5-4 to TRBJ2-3; 16 nucleotides match TRBD2. Germline V lookup: CDR1 SGHNT, CDR2 YYREEE (reference sequence). Losses at the gene ends were 7 bases for V and 5 bases for J; bases not matched to a gene: 13. The CDR3 has 18 residues.

The chain recombines TRBV6-1 with TRBJ1-4, with 7 bases lining up with TRBD1. J lost 6 bases, V lost 1 base, and 8 bases had no gene match. Germline values: CDR1 MNHNS, CDR2 SASEGT. This CDR3 comprises 16 residues. The CDR3 region is CASSEGGTARDEKLFF. CDR3 sequence (DNA): TGTGCCAGCAGTGAAGGGGGGACAGCCAGGGATGAAAAACTGTTTTTT.

The chain uses TRBV5-1 and TRBJ2-2; TRBD1 matches at 8 bases. Germline V CDR1 and CDR2: SGHRS, YFSETQ. J lost 5 bases, V lost 3 bases, and 12 bases had no gene match. The CDR3 length is 17 residues. In nucleotides, the CDR3 is TGCGCCAGCAGCTCGGCTGCCCAGGGGGCGGGAACCGGGGAGCTGTTTTTT. It is translated as CASSSAAQGAGTGELFF.

The rearrangement uses TRBV25-1 and TRBJ2-3; TRBD2 matches 11 bases. CDR3 length: 18 amino acids. Germline V gene data show CDR1 as MGHDK and CDR2 as SYGVNS. Losses at the gene ends were 3 bases for V and 6 bases for J; bases not matched to a gene: 14. The CDR3 loop is CASSDPKTLAGAWDTQYF. Here the CDR3 DNA reads TGTGCCAGCAGTGACCCAAAAACACTAGCGGGAGCATGGGATACGCAGTATTTT.

In its sample, this clone was seen a few times. The chain links TRBV7-2 to TRBJ1-6; 11 bases agree with TRBD1. V shed 4 bases and J 9 bases; nucleotides not matched to a gene: 8. The CDR3 is made up of 16 amino acids. The germline V gene has CDR1 SGHTA and CDR2 FQGNSA. CDR3 loop: CASSSSGQGASSPLHF. In nucleotides, the CDR3 is TGTGCCAGCAGCTCCAGCGGACAGGGGGCCTCTTCACCCCTCCACTTT.

The rearrangement uses TRBV7-2 and TRBJ2-2; possibly TRBD2 for D (6 bases). The CDR3 runs to 16 residues. Germline V CDR1 and CDR2: SGHTA, FQGNSA. V was cut by 4 bases and J by 0 bases, with 12 bases left in between. The CDR3 bases are TGTGCCAGCAGCTCCCGGGTAGCGGCGAACACCGGGGAGCTGTTTTTT. Amino acid sequence: CASSSRVAANTGELFF.

This clone occurred once. The gene calls are TRBV6-5 and TRBJ1-6; no reliable D call. Trimming took off 4 bases at V and 2 bases at J, with 9 bases between the two ends. CDR3 length: 15 amino acids. Germline lookup yields CDR1 MNHEY and CDR2 SVGAGI. CDR3 sequence: CASSSPGTYNSPLHF. The CDR3 DNA reads as TGTGCCAGCAGTTCGCCGGGGACCTATAATTCACCCCTCCACTTT.

This sequence joins TRBV19 and TRBJ1-5; 7 nucleotides match TRBD1. Germline V gives CDR1 LNHDA, CDR2 SQIVND (reference sequence). This CDR3 is 14 amino acids long. V trimming: 5 bases; J trimming: 2 bases; junction bases outside the gene matches: 3. The CDR3 DNA follows: TGTGCCAGTAGTGCTACAGGGGGCAATCAGCCCCAGCATTTT. Its translation: CASSATGGNQPQHF. Supplemented by reference TRBV19 and TRBJ1-5, the full variable domain reads DGGITQSPKYLFRKEGQNVTLSCEQNLNHDAMYWYRQDPGQGLRLIYYSQIVNDFQKGDIAEGYSVSREKKESFPLTVTSAQKNPTAFYLCASSATGGNQPQHFGDGTRLSIL.

The table lists this clone with a count of one. The genes are TRBV7-2 and TRBJ2-7; 9 nucleotides match TRBD2. Germline values: CDR1 SGHTA, CDR2 FQGNSA. This CDR3 has 14 residues. V gave up 3 bases and J gave up 3 bases; unmatched junction bases: 3. Written as DNA, the CDR3 is TGTGCCAGCAGCTTCGGCGGGAGGGACTACGAGCAGTACTTC. Translation gives CASSFGGRDYEQYF.